The entry below gives a single T cell receptor beta chain sequence along with its context. The data belong to a study of blood T cell repertoires in COVID-19. Study details: Researchers got acute and convalescent COVID-19 samples from the United States, Italy and Spain. The cDNA or gDNA used as material had been derived from T cells, B-cell-depleted T cells, or PBMCs.

The table came from immunoSEQ multiplex PCR; TCRdb's copy has only in-frame clones and leaves some out. The repertoire has a few hundred thousand clones, approximately 87% of them found once; the top ten carry 2% to 2.5%. This clonotype originated in a woman aged 45-59 years with acute or convalescent COVID-19. Sequences were obtained from peripheral blood.

CDR3 nucleotides: TGTGCCAGCAGCTCATCTGGACAGGGGTTGGGACAGCCCCAGCATTTT. This sequence encodes CASSSSGQGLGQPQHF. The J gene is TRBJ1-5, the V gene TRBV25-1; 9 nucleotides line up with TRBD1. J was trimmed by 7 bases and V by 6 bases; bases with no gene match: 13. CDR3 size: 16 residues. Germline assignment: CDR1 MGHDK and CDR2 SYGVNS.